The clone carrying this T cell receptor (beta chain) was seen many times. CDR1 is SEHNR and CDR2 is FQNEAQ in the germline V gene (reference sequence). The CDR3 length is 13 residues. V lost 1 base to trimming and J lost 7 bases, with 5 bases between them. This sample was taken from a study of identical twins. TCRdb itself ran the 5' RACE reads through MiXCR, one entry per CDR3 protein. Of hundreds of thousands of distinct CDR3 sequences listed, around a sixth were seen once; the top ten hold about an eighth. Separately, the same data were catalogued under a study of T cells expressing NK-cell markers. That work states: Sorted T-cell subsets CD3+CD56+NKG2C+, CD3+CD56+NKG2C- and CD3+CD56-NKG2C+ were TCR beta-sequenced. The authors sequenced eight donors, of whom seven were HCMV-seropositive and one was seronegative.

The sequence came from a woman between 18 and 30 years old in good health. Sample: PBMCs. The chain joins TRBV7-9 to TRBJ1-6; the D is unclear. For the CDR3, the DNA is TGTGCCAGCAGCTTAGATCGCAATTCACCCCTCCACTTT. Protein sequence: CASSLDRNSPLHF.